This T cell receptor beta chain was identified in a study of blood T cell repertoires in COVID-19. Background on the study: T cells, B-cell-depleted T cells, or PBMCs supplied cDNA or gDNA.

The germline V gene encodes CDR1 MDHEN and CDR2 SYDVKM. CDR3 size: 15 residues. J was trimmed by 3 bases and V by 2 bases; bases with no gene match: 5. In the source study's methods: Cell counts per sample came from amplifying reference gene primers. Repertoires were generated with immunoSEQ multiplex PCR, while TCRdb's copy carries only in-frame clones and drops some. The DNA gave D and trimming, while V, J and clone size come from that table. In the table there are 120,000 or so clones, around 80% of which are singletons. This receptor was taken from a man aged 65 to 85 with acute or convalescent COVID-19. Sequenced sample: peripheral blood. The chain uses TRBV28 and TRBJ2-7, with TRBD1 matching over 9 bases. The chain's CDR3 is CASSLGQGSGYEQYF. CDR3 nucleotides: TGTGCCAGCAGTTTAGGACAGGGGTCAGGCTACGAGCAGTACTTC.